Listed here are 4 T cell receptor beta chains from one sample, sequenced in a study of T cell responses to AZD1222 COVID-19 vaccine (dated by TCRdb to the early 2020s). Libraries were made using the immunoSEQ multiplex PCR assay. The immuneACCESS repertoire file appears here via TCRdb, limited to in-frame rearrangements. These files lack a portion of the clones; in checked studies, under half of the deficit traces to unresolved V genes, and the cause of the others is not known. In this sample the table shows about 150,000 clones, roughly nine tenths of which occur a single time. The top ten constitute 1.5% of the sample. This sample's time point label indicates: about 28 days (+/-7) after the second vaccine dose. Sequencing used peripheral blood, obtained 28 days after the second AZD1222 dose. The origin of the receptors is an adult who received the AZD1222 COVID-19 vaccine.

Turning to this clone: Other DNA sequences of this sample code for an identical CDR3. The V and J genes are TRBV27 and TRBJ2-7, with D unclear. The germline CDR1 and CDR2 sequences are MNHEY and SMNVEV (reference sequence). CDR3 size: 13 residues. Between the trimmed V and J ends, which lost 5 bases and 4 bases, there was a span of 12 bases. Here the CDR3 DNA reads TGTGCCAGCAGTCCGGGCCGTGGGTACGAGCAGTACTTC. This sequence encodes CASSPGRGYEQYF.

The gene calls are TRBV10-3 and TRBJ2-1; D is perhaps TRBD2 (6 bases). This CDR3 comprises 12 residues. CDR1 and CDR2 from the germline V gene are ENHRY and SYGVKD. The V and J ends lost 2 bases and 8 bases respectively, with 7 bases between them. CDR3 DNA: TGTGCCATCAGTGAGGGAGGGGATGAGCAGTTCTTC. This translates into CAISEGGDEQFF.

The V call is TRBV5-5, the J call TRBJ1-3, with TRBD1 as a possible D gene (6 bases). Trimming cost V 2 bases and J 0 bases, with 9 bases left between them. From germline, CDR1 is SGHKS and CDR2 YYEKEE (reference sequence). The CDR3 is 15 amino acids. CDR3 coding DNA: TGTGCCAGCAGCTTCGGGGGGGCCTCTGGAAACACCATATATTTT. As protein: CASSFGGASGNTIYF.

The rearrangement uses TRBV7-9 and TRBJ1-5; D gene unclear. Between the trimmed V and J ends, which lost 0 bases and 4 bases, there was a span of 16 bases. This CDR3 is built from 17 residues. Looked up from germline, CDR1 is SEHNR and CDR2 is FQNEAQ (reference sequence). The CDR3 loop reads CASSLASWGQPNQPQHF. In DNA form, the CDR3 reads TGTGCCAGCAGCTTAGCAAGTTGGGGTCAACCGAATCAGCCCCAGCATTTT.